A selection of T cell receptor beta chains follows, all from one sample in a study of T-cell reconstitution after alpha-beta-depleted transplantation in children. MiXCR, run by TCRdb on the PCR reads, gives a single entry per CDR3 protein. The data show about 340,000 distinct CDR3 sequences, about 14% seen once. Sequences were derived from PBMCs, sampled from the stem cell graft. These receptors were taken from a human donor who donated a stem cell graft to a child with Fanconi anemia. Both conserved end residues are part of each CDR3. Clone size is stated in some rows and not others, as once, few, many or a class when expanded.

TRBJ1-4,TRBV3-1,-,CASSQAEGTESEKLFF
TRBJ2-5,TRBV5-6,few,CASSLAGTGPGAETQYF
TRBJ2-7,TRBV11-2,-,CASSLISSYEQYF
TRBJ2-1,TRBV9,-,CASSVGAGGRSEQFF
TRBJ2-7,TRBV20-1,-,CSARDIGNEQYF
TRBJ1-1,TRBV28,many,CASSLGIMNTEAFF
TRBJ2-2,TRBV7-9,few,CASSLGQGVTGELFF
TRBJ2-7,TRBV4-3,-,CASSQDWDYSYEQYF
TRBJ2-1,TRBV6-6,many,CASSYAGNEQFF
TRBJ2-5,TRBV5-6,few,CASSLGAIQETQYF
TRBJ1-1,TRBV5-1,-,CASSHDPEGTEAFF
TRBJ1-1,TRBV12-3/TRBV12-4,many,CASSRTGWDTEAFF